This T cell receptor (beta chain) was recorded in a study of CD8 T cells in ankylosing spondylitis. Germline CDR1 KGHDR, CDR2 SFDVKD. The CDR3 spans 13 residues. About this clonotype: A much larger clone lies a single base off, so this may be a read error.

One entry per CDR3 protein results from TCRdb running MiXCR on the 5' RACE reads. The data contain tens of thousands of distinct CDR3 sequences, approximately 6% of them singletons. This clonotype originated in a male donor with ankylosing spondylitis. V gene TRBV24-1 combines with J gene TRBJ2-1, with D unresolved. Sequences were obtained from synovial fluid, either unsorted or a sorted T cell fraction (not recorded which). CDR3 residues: CVTSGRNLNEQFF. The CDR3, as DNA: TGTGTCACCAGTGGGCGAAATTTAAATGAGCAGTTCTTC.